This T cell receptor beta chain was recovered during a study of blood T cell repertoires in COVID-19. As for the study in general: Both acute and convalescent COVID-19 samples were obtained from the United States, Italy and Spain. PBMCs, B-cell-depleted T cells, or T cells were the source of the cDNA or gDNA that made up the material.

Germline V gene lookup returns CDR1 GTSNPN and CDR2 SVGIG (reference sequence). This CDR3 is built from 11 residues. Trimming removed 4 bases at V and 2 bases at J, with 5 bases between. Seattle patients were enrolled while actively infected and followed longitudinally. Methods used by the authors: Reference gene primer amplification gave nucleated cell count estimates. The protocol was immunoSEQ multiplex PCR, while the TCRdb copy is restricted to in-frame clones and leaves out a portion. The D gene and trimming were derived from the DNA, and the V and J assignments and clone size from that table. This table holds around 310,000 clones, 90% found once.

Sequenced material: peripheral blood. The chain recombines TRBV30 with TRBJ1-1; no reliable D call. The sequence was obtained from a woman aged 40 to 50 with COVID-19, enrolled during active disease. The CDR3 nucleotides read TGTGCCTGGATATCTAACACTGAAGCTTTCTTT. Translated: CAWISNTEAFF.